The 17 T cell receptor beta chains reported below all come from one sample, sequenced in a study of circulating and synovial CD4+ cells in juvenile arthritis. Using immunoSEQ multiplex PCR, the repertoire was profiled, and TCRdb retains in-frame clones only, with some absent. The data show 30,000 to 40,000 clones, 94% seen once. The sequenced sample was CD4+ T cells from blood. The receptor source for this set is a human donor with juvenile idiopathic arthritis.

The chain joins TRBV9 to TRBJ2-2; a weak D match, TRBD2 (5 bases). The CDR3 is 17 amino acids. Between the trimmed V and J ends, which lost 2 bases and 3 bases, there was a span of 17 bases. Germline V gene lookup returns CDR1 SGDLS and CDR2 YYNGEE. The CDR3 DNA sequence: TGTGCCAGCAGCGTTAATACGGGAAATAGGGACACCGGGGAGCTGTTTTTT. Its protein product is CASSVNTGNRDTGELFF.

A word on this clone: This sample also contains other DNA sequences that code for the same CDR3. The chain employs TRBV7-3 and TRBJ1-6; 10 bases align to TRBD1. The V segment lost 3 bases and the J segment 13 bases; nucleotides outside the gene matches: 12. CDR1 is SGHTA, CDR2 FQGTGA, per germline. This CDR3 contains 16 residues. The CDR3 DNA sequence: TGTGCCAGCAGCTTGAGCCGGGACAGGGGCAGATCCCCCCTCCACTTT. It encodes CASSLSRDRGRSPLHF.

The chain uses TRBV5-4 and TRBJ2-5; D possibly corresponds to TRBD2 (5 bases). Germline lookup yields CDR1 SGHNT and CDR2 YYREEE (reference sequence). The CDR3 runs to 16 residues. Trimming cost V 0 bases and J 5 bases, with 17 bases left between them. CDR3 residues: CASSLDRTPGGETQYF. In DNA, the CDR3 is TGTGCCAGCAGCTTGGATAGGACTCCCGGCGGGGAGACCCAGTACTTC.

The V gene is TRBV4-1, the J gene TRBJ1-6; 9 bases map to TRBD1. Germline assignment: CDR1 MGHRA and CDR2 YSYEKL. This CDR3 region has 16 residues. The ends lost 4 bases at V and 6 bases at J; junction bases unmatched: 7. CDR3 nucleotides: TGCGCCAGCAGCCGCGAACAGGGGGCGGGTAATTCACCCCTCCACTTT. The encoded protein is CASSREQGAGNSPLHF.

As DNA, the CDR3 is TGTGCCACCAGCAGCCCCTACAGGGGCACTAATGAAAAACTGTTTTTT. Residues: CATSSPYRGTNEKLFF. The V call is TRBV15, the J call TRBJ1-4; 7 positions agree with TRBD1. The V and J ends lost 3 bases and 2 bases, in that order; junction bases with no gene match: 6. Germline loops: CDR1 LNHNV, CDR2 YYDKDF (reference sequence). The CDR3 runs 16 residues.

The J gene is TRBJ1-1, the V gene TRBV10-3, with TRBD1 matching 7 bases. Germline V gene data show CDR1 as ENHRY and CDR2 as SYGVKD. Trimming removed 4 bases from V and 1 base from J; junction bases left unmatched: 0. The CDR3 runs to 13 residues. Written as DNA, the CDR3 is TGTGCCATCAGTGGGACAGGGAACACTGAAGCTTTCTTT. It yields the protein CAISGTGNTEAFF.

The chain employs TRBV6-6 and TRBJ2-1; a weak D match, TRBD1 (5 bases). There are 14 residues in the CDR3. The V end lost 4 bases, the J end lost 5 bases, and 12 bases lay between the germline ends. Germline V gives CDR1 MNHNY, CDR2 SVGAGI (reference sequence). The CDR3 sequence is CASSFGHRNNEQFF. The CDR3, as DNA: TGTGCCAGCAGTTTCGGACACAGAAACAATGAGCAGTTCTTC.

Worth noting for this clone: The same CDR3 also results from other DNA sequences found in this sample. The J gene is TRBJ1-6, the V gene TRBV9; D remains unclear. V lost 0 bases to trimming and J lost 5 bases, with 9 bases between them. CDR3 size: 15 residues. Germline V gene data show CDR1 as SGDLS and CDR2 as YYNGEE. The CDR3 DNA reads TGTGCCAGCAGCGTAGGTGGGAGGGATAATTCACCCCTCCACTTT. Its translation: CASSVGGRDNSPLHF.

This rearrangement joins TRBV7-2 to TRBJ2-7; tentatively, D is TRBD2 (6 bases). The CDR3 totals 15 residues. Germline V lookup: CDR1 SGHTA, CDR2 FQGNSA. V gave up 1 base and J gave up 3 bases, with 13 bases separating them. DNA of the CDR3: TGTGCCAGCAGCTTAGTGGGAGGATTGAGCTACGAGCAGTACTTC. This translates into CASSLVGGLSYEQYF. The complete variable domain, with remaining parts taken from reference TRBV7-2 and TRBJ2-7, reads GAGVSQSPSNKVTEKGKDVELRCDPISGHTALYWYRQSLGQGLEFLIYFQGNSAPDKSGLPSDRFSAERTGGSVSTLTIQRTQQEDSAVYLCASSLVGGLSYEQYFGPGTRLTVT.

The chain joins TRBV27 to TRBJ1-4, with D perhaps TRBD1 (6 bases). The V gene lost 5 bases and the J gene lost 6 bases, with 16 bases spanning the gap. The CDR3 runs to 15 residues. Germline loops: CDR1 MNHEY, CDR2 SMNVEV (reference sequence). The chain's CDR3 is CASSLTGPPYEKLFF. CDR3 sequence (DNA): TGTGCCAGCAGTCTTACAGGGCCTCCTTATGAAAAACTGTTTTTT.

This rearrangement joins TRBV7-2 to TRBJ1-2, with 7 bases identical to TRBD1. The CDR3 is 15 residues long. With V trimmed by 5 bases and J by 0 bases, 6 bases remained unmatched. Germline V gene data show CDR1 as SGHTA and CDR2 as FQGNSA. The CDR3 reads CASSNWDSANYGYTF. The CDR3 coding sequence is TGTGCCAGCAGCAATTGGGACAGTGCTAACTATGGCTACACCTTC.

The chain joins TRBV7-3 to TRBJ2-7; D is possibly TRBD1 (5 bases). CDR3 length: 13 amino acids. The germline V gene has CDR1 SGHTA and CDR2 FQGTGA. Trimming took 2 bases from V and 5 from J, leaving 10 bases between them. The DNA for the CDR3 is TGTGCCAGCAGCTTACTCGCAGGGAACGAGCAGTACTTC. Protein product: CASSLLAGNEQYF.

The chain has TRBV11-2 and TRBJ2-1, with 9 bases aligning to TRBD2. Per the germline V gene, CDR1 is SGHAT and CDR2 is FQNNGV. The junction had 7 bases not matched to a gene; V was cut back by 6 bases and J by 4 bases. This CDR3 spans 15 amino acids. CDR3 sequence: CASRILAGEYNEQFF. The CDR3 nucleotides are TGTGCCAGCAGAATTTTAGCGGGGGAGTACAATGAGCAGTTCTTC. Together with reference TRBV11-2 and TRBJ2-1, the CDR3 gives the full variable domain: EAGVAQSPRYKIIEKRQSVAFWCNPISGHATLYWYQQILGQGPKLLIQFQNNGVVDDSQLPKDRFSAERLKGVDSTLKIQPAKLEDSAVYLCASRILAGEYNEQFFGPGTRLTVL.

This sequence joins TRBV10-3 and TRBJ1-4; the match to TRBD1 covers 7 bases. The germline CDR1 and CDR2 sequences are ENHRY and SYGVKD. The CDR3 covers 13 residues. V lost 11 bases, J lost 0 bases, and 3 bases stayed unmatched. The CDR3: CAATGATNEKLFF. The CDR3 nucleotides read TGTGCCGCCACAGGGGCAACTAATGAAAAACTGTTTTTT.

CDR3 nucleotides: TGTGCCAGCAGTGAGGTACAGGTCCTCTACGAGCAGTACTTC. Its translation is CASSEVQVLYEQYF. The chain couples TRBV2 to TRBJ2-7; the D gene is possibly TRBD1 (5 bases). Trimming took off 3 bases at V and 3 bases at J, with 12 bases between the two ends. Germline V gene lookup returns CDR1 SNHLY and CDR2 FYNNEI. This CDR3 contains 14 residues.

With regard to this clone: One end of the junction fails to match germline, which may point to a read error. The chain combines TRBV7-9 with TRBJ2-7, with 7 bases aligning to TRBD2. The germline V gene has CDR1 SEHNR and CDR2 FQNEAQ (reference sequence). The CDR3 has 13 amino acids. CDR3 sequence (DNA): TGTGCCAGCAGCCTAGCGGCGGCCTACGAGCAGTACTTC. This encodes CASSLAAAYEQYF.

This CDR3 is CASSLGSSDNEKLFF. The CDR3 DNA reads as TGCGCCAGCAGCCTCGGGTCATCAGATAATGAAAAACTGTTTTTT. The V gene is TRBV5-1, the J gene TRBJ1-4, with D hard to call. V gave up 4 bases and J gave up 4 bases, with 14 bases separating them. The CDR3 consists of 15 residues. Per the germline V gene, CDR1 is SGHRS and CDR2 is YFSETQ.